This T cell receptor beta chain was documented in a study of T cell repertoires in ileal Crohn's disease. Study-wide context: M6 samples are neoterminal ileum biopsies from postoperative colonoscopy.

Only one count was recorded for this clone. Stated time point: neoterminal ileum biopsy at postoperative endoscopy, about 6 months after surgery. Adults with ileal or ileocolonic Crohn's disease and an indication for resection were eligible. Here immunoSEQ multiplex PCR was the method, and the copy in TCRdb shows in-frame clones only, minus some. The sample yields tens of thousands of clones, about 89% seen once. The CDR3 has 14 residues. CDR1 is SGHVS, CDR2 FQNEAQ, per germline. V lost 3 bases and J lost 2, with 8 bases in between. The sequence was collected from an adult with Crohn's disease. This sequence joins TRBV7-8 and TRBJ1-3; D unresolved. Sequences were obtained from ileal tissue. The CDR3 bases are TGTGCCAGCAGCTTTACAGCTACTGGAAACACCATATATTTT. Protein: CASSFTATGNTIYF.